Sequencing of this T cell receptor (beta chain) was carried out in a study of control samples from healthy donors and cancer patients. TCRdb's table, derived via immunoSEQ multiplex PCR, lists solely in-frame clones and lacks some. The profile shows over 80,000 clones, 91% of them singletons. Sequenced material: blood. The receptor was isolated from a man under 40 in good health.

DNA of the CDR3: TGTGCCAGCAGTGAGGAGGGTTGGGCCACTGAAGCTTTCTTT. This gives the protein CASSEEGWATEAFF. The chain combines TRBV2 with TRBJ1-1; unclear D gene. The CDR3 sequence is 14 residues long. With 3 bases removed from V and 4 bases from J, the gap between germline ends came to 12 bases. CDR1 is SNHLY and CDR2 is FYNNEI in the germline V gene.